Listed below are T cell receptor beta chains from one sample, sequenced in a study of cytomegalovirus exposure and HLA in healthy donors. TCRdb's copy holds only in-frame clones and misses some; the assay was immunoSEQ multiplex PCR. Among 270,000 or so clones listed, about nine tenths were seen once. Sequencing was carried out using PBMCs. All receptors come from a girl aged 2 to 10 in good health and CMV-seronegative. Each CDR3 is given with its conserved first and last residue. Fields, in order: CDR3 protein, V gene, J gene.

CASSADRTSPLHF	TRBV6-5	TRBJ1-6
CASSLRTDLMNTEAFF	TRBV4-1	TRBJ1-1
CAWSRAGGAEQYF	TRBV30	TRBJ2-7
CASSIVSGVGLQPQHF	TRBV19	TRBJ1-5
CASTTLGTANTEAFF	TRBV19	TRBJ1-1
CASSLKLPTGLMNTEAFF	TRBV11-2	TRBJ1-1
CASTVGVGSYNSPLHF	TRBV10-1	TRBJ1-6
CASSPLGGGMLAEAFF	TRBV5-1	TRBJ1-1
CAWSVAAELFF	TRBV30	TRBJ1-4
CASSLNGAGRNEQFF	TRBV28	TRBJ2-1
CATSEEEVDTQYF	TRBV15	TRBJ2-3
CASSPKTGDNYGYTF	TRBV7-9	TRBJ1-2
CASSYGTSSYEQYF	TRBV9	TRBJ2-7
CASSFLAGVSGANVLTF	TRBV7-2	TRBJ2-6
CASSHEVEGEETQYF	TRBV4-2	TRBJ2-5
CASSKALGQLHHQETQYF	TRBV21-1	TRBJ2-5